Presented here are 16 T cell receptor beta chains from one specimen sequenced in a study of beta chain features in type 1 diabetes. Sequenced material consisted of expressed TCRB transcripts (all of the isolated RNA was reverse transcribed). Profiled with immunoSEQ multiplex PCR; TCRdb holds only in-frame clones, not every one. This table holds about 350,000 clones, around 19% found once. Sequencing input: naive CD4+ T cells from blood. These receptors all come from a woman aged 18-35 years in good health.

This sequence joins TRBV5-4 and TRBJ2-5; D not certain. Looked up from germline, CDR1 is SGHNT and CDR2 is YYREEE (reference sequence). V lost 0 bases and J lost 5, with 8 bases in between. This CDR3 region has 13 residues. CDR3 nucleotides: TGTGCCAGCAGCTTGGGTTCTGCGGAGACCCAGTACTTC. The encoded protein is CASSLGSAETQYF.

This clone was counted only a few times. The V gene is TRBV5-4, the J gene TRBJ1-1, with 10 bases matching TRBD1. Germline-derived CDR1 and CDR2 are SGHNT and YYREEE (reference sequence). V was pared by 4 bases and J by 3 bases, with 9 bases of the junction left unmatched. This CDR3 comprises 16 residues. CDR3 sequence: CASSGRQGAKDTEAFF. Written as DNA, the CDR3 is TGTGCCAGCAGCGGACGACAGGGGGCTAAGGACACTGAAGCTTTCTTT.

Written as DNA, the CDR3 is TGTGCCAGCAGCTTCGAAGTAATCGGGAGCTCCTACGAGCAGTACTTC. Amino acid sequence: CASSFEVIGSSYEQYF. The chain carries TRBV7-9 and TRBJ2-7; D is possibly TRBD2 (6 bases). The CDR3 is made up of 16 amino acids. Trimming shortened V by 3 bases and J by 0 bases, and 15 bases separated the two germline ends. Germline CDR1 is SEHNR and CDR2 is FQNEAQ (reference sequence).

This rearrangement joins TRBV12-5 to TRBJ2-5, with 7 positions matching TRBD1. The CDR3 is 13 amino acids. V was pared by 6 bases and J by 4 bases, with 5 bases of the junction left unmatched. CDR1 is LGHNT, CDR2 FRNRAP, per germline. The CDR3: CASGTGTTETQYF. In nucleotides, the CDR3 is TGTGCTAGTGGGACAGGGACCACAGAGACCCAGTACTTC.

CDR3 residues: CASSVVTSGGIDTQYF. In DNA form, the CDR3 reads TGTGCCAGCAGCGTAGTGACTAGCGGGGGTATAGATACGCAGTATTTT. The V gene is TRBV9, the J gene TRBJ2-3, with TRBD2 identical over 12 bases. J gave up 5 bases and V 0 bases, and 4 bases lay outside the gene matches. The CDR3 is 16 residues long. In germline, CDR1 is SGDLS, CDR2 YYNGEE. Full variable domain (outside the CDR3, taken from reference TRBV9 and TRBJ2-3): DSGVTQTPKHLITATGQRVTLRCSPRSGDLSVYWYQQSLDQGLQFLIQYYNGEERAKGNILERFSAQQFPDLHSELNLSSLELGDSALYFCASSVVTSGGIDTQYFGPGTRLTVL.

This sequence joins TRBV5-1 and TRBJ2-7; 9 bases fit TRBD1. Germline loops: CDR1 SGHRS, CDR2 YFSETQ. Unmatched junction bases numbered 8, after V lost 5 bases and J lost 5 bases. The CDR3 is 14 residues long. The DNA of the CDR3 is TGCGCCAGCAGTACCGGGACAGGGCTCCACGAGCAGTACTTC. This sequence encodes CASSTGTGLHEQYF.

This chain connects TRBV29-1 to TRBJ2-7; 13 bases match TRBD2. This CDR3 is built from 15 residues. Germline CDR1 is SQVTM and CDR2 is ANQGSEA. With 0 bases clipped from V and 6 bases from J, the junction kept 5 bases outside the gene matches. CDR3 nucleotide sequence: TGCAGCGTTGAAGATGGACTAGCGGGAGTAAGCGAGCAGTACTTC. Translated: CSVEDGLAGVSEQYF.

The rearrangement joins TRBV19 to TRBJ2-3; D gene uncertain. CDR3 length: 16 amino acids. V lost 3 bases to trimming and J lost 6 bases, with 19 bases between them. Germline V gives CDR1 LNHDA, CDR2 SQIVND (reference sequence). CDR3 residues: CASSMVETAVGDTQYF. Written as DNA, the CDR3 is TGTGCCAGTAGTATGGTCGAGACGGCGGTCGGGGATACGCAGTATTTT.

This clone was counted between two and nine times. This chain connects TRBV6-5 to TRBJ2-7, with 11 positions matching TRBD1. The CDR3 extends over 14 amino acids. Per germline, CDR1 MNHEY and CDR2 SVGAGI. With 6 bases clipped from V and 4 bases from J, the junction kept 5 bases outside the gene matches. Written as DNA, the CDR3 is TGTGCCAGCAGCCTAGGACAGGGGGCTTACGAGCAGTACTTC. This codes for CASSLGQGAYEQYF.

The chain combines TRBV20-1 with TRBJ2-1; D is unclear. This CDR3 spans 11 amino acids. V was shortened by 6 bases and J by 7 bases, with 10 bases between the two germline ends. The germline CDR1 and CDR2 sequences are DFQATT and SNEGSKA (reference sequence). DNA for the CDR3: TGCAGTGCCTCCCTCCCGAATGAGCAGTTCTTC. Translated, it gives CSASLPNEQFF.

V gene TRBV7-9 combines with J gene TRBJ2-3; tentative D call: TRBD1 (6 bases). The V gene's germline CDR1 is SEHNR and CDR2 FQNEAQ (reference sequence). The V end lost 6 bases, the J end lost 0 bases, and 10 bases lay between the germline ends. The CDR3 covers 14 residues. CDR3 loop: CASRTGSSTDTQYF. Written as DNA, the CDR3 is TGTGCCAGCAGGACAGGTTCTAGCACAGATACGCAGTATTTT.

This clone was counted between two and nine times. The chain employs TRBV11-2 and TRBJ2-1; D is unclear. There are 15 residues in the CDR3. V was trimmed by 1 base and J by 0 bases, leaving 7 bases between them. Germline V gives CDR1 SGHAT, CDR2 FQNNGV. The CDR3 nucleotides read TGTGCCAGCAGCTTAGTACTTAGCTCCTACAATGAGCAGTTCTTC. Its protein product is CASSLVLSSYNEQFF.

This clone was picked up a small number of times. The chain employs TRBV18 and TRBJ1-6; D is possibly TRBD1 (6 bases). The CDR3 is 14 residues long. Germline V gives CDR1 KGHSH, CDR2 LQKENI. Trimming left V 5 bases short and J 6 bases short, with 11 bases between. The CDR3 region has the DNA TGTGCCAGCTCAACAACAGGGTCTAATTCACCCCTCCACTTT. Protein sequence: CASSTTGSNSPLHF.

This rearrangement joins TRBV4-1 to TRBJ2-3, with TRBD2 identical over 11 bases. CDR1 MGHRA and CDR2 YSYEKL come from the germline V gene. Germline trimming cut 6 bases from V and 6 bases from J; bases unmatched to any gene: 8. The CDR3 covers 15 residues. This CDR3 is CASSGTSGLQDTQYF. As DNA, the CDR3 is TGCGCCAGCAGTGGGACTAGCGGACTGCAGGATACGCAGTATTTT.

The chain links TRBV7-9 to TRBJ2-1; 7 nucleotides line up with TRBD1. The CDR3 totals 14 residues. Trimming took 5 bases from V and 5 from J; bases not matched to a gene: 6. The V gene's germline CDR1 is SEHNR and CDR2 FQNEAQ (reference sequence). The CDR3 sequence is CASSDRELNNEQFF. The CDR3 bases are TGTGCCAGCAGCGACAGGGAATTGAACAATGAGCAGTTCTTC.

A few counts support this clone. CDR3 sequence reads: CAWSTLAEETQYF. The CDR3 DNA reads TGTGCCTGGAGTACCCTAGCGGAAGAGACCCAGTACTTC. V is TRBV30 and J is TRBJ2-5; 7 bases align to TRBD2. With 2 bases clipped from V and 3 bases from J, the junction kept 3 bases outside the gene matches. This CDR3 has 13 residues. Germline assignment: CDR1 GTSNPN and CDR2 SVGIG (reference sequence).